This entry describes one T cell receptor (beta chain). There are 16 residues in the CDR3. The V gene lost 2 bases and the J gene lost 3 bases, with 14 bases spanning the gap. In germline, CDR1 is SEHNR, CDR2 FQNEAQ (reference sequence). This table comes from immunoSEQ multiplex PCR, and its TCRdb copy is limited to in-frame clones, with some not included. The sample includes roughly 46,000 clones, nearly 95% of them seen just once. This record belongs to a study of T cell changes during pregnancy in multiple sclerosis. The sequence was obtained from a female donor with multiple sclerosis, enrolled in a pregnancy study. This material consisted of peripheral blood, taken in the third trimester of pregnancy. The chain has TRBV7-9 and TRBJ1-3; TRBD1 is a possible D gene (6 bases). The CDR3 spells CASSLSGRGNGNTIYF. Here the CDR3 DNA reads TGTGCCAGCAGCTTAAGTGGCAGGGGAAATGGAAACACCATATATTTT. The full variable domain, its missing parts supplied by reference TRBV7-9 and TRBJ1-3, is DTGVSQNPRHKITKRGQNVTFRCDPISEHNRLYWYRQTLGQGPEFLTYFQNEAQLEKSRLLSDRFSAERPKGSFSTLEIQRTEQGDSAMYLCASSLSGRGNGNTIYFGEGSWLTVV.